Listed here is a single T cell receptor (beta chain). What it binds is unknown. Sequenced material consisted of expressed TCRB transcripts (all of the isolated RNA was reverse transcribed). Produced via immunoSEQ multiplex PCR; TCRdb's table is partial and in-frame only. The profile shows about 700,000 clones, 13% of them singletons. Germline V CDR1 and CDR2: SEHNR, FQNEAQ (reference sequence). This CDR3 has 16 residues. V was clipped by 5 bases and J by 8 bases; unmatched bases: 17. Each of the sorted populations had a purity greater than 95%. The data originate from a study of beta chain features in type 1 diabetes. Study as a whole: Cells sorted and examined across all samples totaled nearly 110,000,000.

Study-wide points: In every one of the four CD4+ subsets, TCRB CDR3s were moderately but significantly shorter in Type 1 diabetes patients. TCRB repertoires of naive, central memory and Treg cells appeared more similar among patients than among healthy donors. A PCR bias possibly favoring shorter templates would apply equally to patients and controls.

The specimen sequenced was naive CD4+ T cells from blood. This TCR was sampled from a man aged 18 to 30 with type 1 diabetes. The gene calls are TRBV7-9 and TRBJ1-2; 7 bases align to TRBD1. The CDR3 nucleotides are TGTGCCAGCAGCCTAGGAGGCCGACAGGGCTCAGAAGGCTACACCTTC. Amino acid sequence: CASSLGGRQGSEGYTF. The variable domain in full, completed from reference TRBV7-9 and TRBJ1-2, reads DTGVSQNPRHKITKRGQNVTFRCDPISEHNRLYWYRQTLGQGPEFLTYFQNEAQLEKSRLLSDRFSAERPKGSFSTLEIQRTEQGDSAMYLCASSLGGRQGSEGYTFGSGTRLTVV.